This paragraph reports one T cell receptor (beta chain). Its antigen remains unknown. The CDR3 covers 14 residues. Per germline, CDR1 LNHDA and CDR2 SQIVND (reference sequence). The ends were cut back, 3 bases at V and 0 bases at J, with 6 bases in the middle. Obtained from alopecia areata patients were lesional scalp punch biopsies along with peripheral blood. The data were taken from a study of CD8+ T cells in alopecia areata. As for the study in general: The drug, oral tofacitinib, was given to treated patients at 5 to 10 mg twice daily.

After isolation, RNA underwent reverse transcription to generate cDNA as the sequencing template. Only in-frame clones appear in the TCRdb table, and some are missing; sequencing was by immunoSEQ multiplex PCR. The sample includes 100,000 to 150,000 clones, roughly 58% of them seen just once. Notes on the study in general: Mice showed clearer TCR sharing than patients did, a gap that was possibly HLA-related.

The rearrangement uses TRBV19 and TRBJ2-1; D unclear. The TCR sequence derives from a human donor with alopecia areata. The material was CD4+ T cells sorted from blood, obtained at week 0. CDR3 nucleotide sequence: TGTGCCAGTAGTATCCCGAGCTCCTACAATGAGCAGTTCTTC. Translating gives CASSIPSSYNEQFF.